The 18 T cell receptor beta chains below were found in one sample sequenced in a study of shared clonotypes between healthy human individuals. Clones were read by immunoSEQ multiplex PCR, and TCRdb kept only the in-frame ones, dropping some. The table has approximately 2,000,000 clones, roughly 92% seen once; the top ten hold around 0.4%. Sequenced material: naive CD4+ T cells from PBMCs. Subset specified: CD45RA+ positively selected. The receptor set was obtained from a man aged 18-30 years in good health. Some clones in this sample may be carry-over from other donors' samples.

The count of this clone is one. This chain connects TRBV6-6 to TRBJ1-4; no definite D call. Per germline, CDR1 MNHNY and CDR2 SVGAGI (reference sequence). V was pared by 5 bases and J by 10 bases, with 8 bases between. The CDR3 runs to 11 residues. CDR3 in amino acids: CASSREGKLFF. The CDR3 DNA reads TGTGCCAGCAGTCGAGAGGGAAAACTGTTTTTT.

This chain joins TRBV18 and TRBJ2-1, with TRBD1 matching 10 bases. Per the germline V gene, CDR1 is KGHSH and CDR2 is LQKENI. V shed 0 bases and J 7 bases; nucleotides not matched to a gene: 6. The CDR3 has 16 amino acids. The CDR3 DNA follows: TGTGCCAGCTCACCACCGACAGGGGGCAGTCTAAATGAGCAGTTCTTC. This codes for CASSPPTGGSLNEQFF. The full variable domain, rest sourced from reference TRBV18 and TRBJ2-1, is NAGVMQNPRHLVRRRGQEARLRCSPMKGHSHVYWYRQLPEEGLKFMVYLQKENIIDESGMPKERFSAEFPKEGPSILRIQQVVRGDSAAYFCASSPPTGGSLNEQFFGPGTRLTVL.

The V call is TRBV9, the J call TRBJ1-3; 7 bases agree with TRBD1. This CDR3 is 16 amino acids long. Trimming at V came to 0 bases and at J to 0 bases, leaving 3 bases not matched to a gene. The germline V gene has CDR1 SGDLS and CDR2 YYNGEE. The DNA for the CDR3 is TGTGCCAGCAGCGTAGGGGACAGTCGCTCTGGAAACACCATATATTTT. It codes for CASSVGDSRSGNTIYF. Combining the CDR3 with reference TRBV9 and TRBJ1-3 gives the whole variable domain DSGVTQTPKHLITATGQRVTLRCSPRSGDLSVYWYQQSLDQGLQFLIQYYNGEERAKGNILERFSAQQFPDLHSELNLSSLELGDSALYFCASSVGDSRSGNTIYFGEGSWLTVV.

V and J are TRBV4-1 and TRBJ2-1; 8 nucleotides line up with TRBD1. The junction had 9 bases not matched to a gene; V was cut back by 5 bases and J by 9 bases. The CDR3 contains 14 residues. The germline gives CDR1 MGHRA, CDR2 YSYEKL. This chain's CDR3 is CASSYAGQGPEQFF. The CDR3 DNA is TGCGCCAGCAGCTACGCCGGACAGGGCCCTGAGCAGTTCTTC.

This sequence joins TRBV7-9 and TRBJ2-1; D is uncertain. Trimming removed 3 bases at V and 8 bases at J, with 5 bases between. There are 11 residues in the CDR3. Germline assignment: CDR1 SEHNR and CDR2 FQNEAQ (reference sequence). In DNA form, the CDR3 reads TGTGCCAGCAGCTTCGCGGATGAGCAGTTCTTC. Translating gives CASSFADEQFF.

The chain is built from TRBV4-1 and TRBJ2-5, with TRBD2 identical over 9 bases. The CDR3 loop spans 17 amino acids. Germline values: CDR1 MGHRA, CDR2 YSYEKL. V was pared by 2 bases and J by 2 bases, with 9 bases of the junction left unmatched. The DNA of the CDR3 is TGCGCCAGCAGCCAACCTCCGGGGCTAGCGGGACAAGAGACCCAGTACTTC. Its translation: CASSQPPGLAGQETQYF.

The V call is TRBV5-1, the J call TRBJ2-1, with TRBD1 as a possible D gene (6 bases). The V end was cut by 4 bases, the J end by 0 bases, with 8 bases between. Germline CDR1 reads SGHRS; CDR2 reads YFSETQ. The length of the CDR3 is 14 residues. The CDR3 spells CASSADSSYNEQFF. The CDR3 region has the DNA TGCGCCAGCAGCGCGGACAGCTCCTACAATGAGCAGTTCTTC. Using reference TRBV5-1 and TRBJ2-1 for the parts outside the CDR3, the full variable domain is KAGVTQTPRYLIKTRGQQVTLSCSPISGHRSVSWYQQTPGQGLQFLFEYFSETQRNKGNFPGRFSGRQFSNSRSEMNVSTLELGDSALYLCASSADSSYNEQFFGPGTRLTVL.

The chain employs TRBV29-1 and TRBJ1-2, with 9 bases lining up with TRBD1. The V gene's germline CDR1 is SQVTM and CDR2 ANQGSEA. V lost 6 bases to trimming and J lost 8 bases; unmatched junction nucleotides: 7. There are 12 residues in the CDR3. CDR3 in DNA: TGCAGCGTGGGAGGGACAGGGAGAGGCTACACCTTC. Translation: CSVGGTGRGYTF.

This clone has a single count. V usage is TRBV6-6 and J usage is TRBJ1-1; TRBD1 is a possible D gene (6 bases). Trimming cost V 5 bases and J 10 bases, with 11 bases left between them. CDR1 and CDR2 from the germline V gene are MNHNY and SVGAGI (reference sequence). The CDR3 contains 11 residues. CDR3 DNA: TGTGCCAGCAGTCCAGGGGAGACAGCTTTCTTT. This encodes CASSPGETAFF.

V and J are TRBV9 and TRBJ2-3; D might be TRBD1 or TRBD2, each matching 5 bases. This CDR3 spans 15 amino acids. Per the germline V gene, CDR1 is SGDLS and CDR2 is YYNGEE. Trimming removed 6 bases at V and 1 base at J, with 15 bases between. CDR3 loop: CASTGGGRGTDTQYF. CDR3 DNA sequence: TGTGCCAGCACAGGTGGGGGTAGGGGCACAGATACGCAGTATTTT.

V is TRBV7-9 and J is TRBJ1-1; unclear D gene. The germline V gene has CDR1 SEHNR and CDR2 FQNEAQ (reference sequence). V lost 3 bases, J lost 0 bases, and 11 bases lay in between. This CDR3 has 15 amino acids. For the CDR3, the DNA is TGTGCCAGCAGCTTGCATCGACGGTTGAACACTGAAGCTTTCTTT. Translating gives CASSLHRRLNTEAFF.

The chain couples TRBV5-6 to TRBJ2-7; D not resolved. Per germline, CDR1 SGHDT and CDR2 YYEEEE. V was trimmed by 4 bases and J by 4 bases, leaving 15 bases between them. This CDR3 has 14 amino acids. CDR3 amino acids: CASSPFPRWYEQYF. CDR3 bases: TGTGCCAGCAGCCCCTTTCCGAGATGGTACGAGCAGTACTTC.

The CDR3 sequence is CASSLRVSGRDYNEQFF. CDR3 nucleotides: TGTGCCAGCAGCTTAAGGGTTAGCGGGAGAGACTACAATGAGCAGTTCTTC. The chain couples TRBV11-2 to TRBJ2-1, with 9 bases lining up with TRBD2. Germline V gene lookup returns CDR1 SGHAT and CDR2 FQNNGV. The CDR3 runs 17 residues. J was trimmed by 3 bases and V by 2 bases; bases with no gene match: 8.

The V gene is TRBV27, the J gene TRBJ1-1; 8 bases align to TRBD1. The CDR3 covers 15 residues. Germline CDR1 and CDR2: MNHEY and SMNVEV (reference sequence). V lost 3 bases to trimming and J lost 7 bases; unmatched junction nucleotides: 10. The CDR3 nucleotides are TGTGCCAGCAGTTTCTTCCCGGACAGGGCTGATGAAGCTTTCTTT. Amino acid sequence: CASSFFPDRADEAFF.

The chain carries TRBV6-1 and TRBJ1-1; D is unclear. Trimming left V 0 bases short and J 4 bases short, with 9 bases between. CDR1 is MNHNS and CDR2 is SASEGT in the germline V gene. This CDR3 has 14 amino acids. The CDR3 DNA follows: TGTGCCAGCAGTGAAGCCGCTCGTAGCACTGAAGCTTTCTTT. This codes for CASSEAARSTEAFF.

This chain connects TRBV6-1 to TRBJ1-2; no clear D gene. Germline-derived CDR1 and CDR2 are MNHNS and SASEGT. With 4 bases removed from V and 4 bases from J, the gap between germline ends came to 10 bases. There are 13 residues in the CDR3. The CDR3 sequence is CASSVSQFYGYTF. The CDR3 DNA sequence: TGTGCCAGCAGTGTGTCACAGTTCTATGGCTACACCTTC.

This chain links TRBV4-2 with TRBJ2-1; 12 bases are shared with TRBD2. Looked up from germline, CDR1 is LGHNA and CDR2 is YNFKEQ. This CDR3 comprises 16 residues. Unmatched junction bases numbered 4, after V lost 4 bases and J lost 3 bases. CDR3 residues: CASSPTTSGSYNEQFF. CDR3 bases: TGTGCCAGCAGCCCGACGACTAGCGGGAGCTACAATGAGCAGTTCTTC.

V gene TRBV4-1 combines with J gene TRBJ1-4; TRBD1 matches 10 bases. V gave up 4 bases and J gave up 6 bases; unmatched junction bases: 2. The CDR3 covers 14 residues. Germline CDR1 and CDR2: MGHRA and YSYEKL. DNA for the CDR3: TGCGCCAGCAGCCGGGGGACAGGGGATGAAAAACTGTTTTTT. It is translated as CASSRGTGDEKLFF.